One and the same sample provided the 21 T cell receptor beta chains below, sequenced in a study of CD8 T cells in Susac syndrome. The RNA input was roughly 0.45 to 1 ug, and it was reverse transcribed with random hexamers. TCRdb fed the immunoSEQ multiplex PCR reads into MiXCR, producing one record per CDR3 protein. The table includes some 300,000 distinct CDR3 sequences, 65% to 90% detected once. Sample: CD8+ T cells from PBMCs. Source of these receptors: a human donor with multiple sclerosis.

This chain links TRBV20-1 with TRBJ1-4; the D is unclear. This CDR3 region has 13 residues. Germline assignment: CDR1 DFQATT and CDR2 SNEGSKA (reference sequence). With 2 bases removed from V and 4 bases from J, the gap between germline ends came to 8 bases. Here the CDR3 DNA reads TGCAGTGCTAGACGGTGGGATAATGAAAAACTGTTTTTT. It translates to CSARRWDNEKLFF.

This rearrangement joins TRBV7-8 to TRBJ2-3; 9 positions agree with TRBD2. From germline, CDR1 is SGHVS and CDR2 FQNEAQ. The J segment lost 1 base and the V segment lost 5 bases, leaving 16 bases of the junction unmatched. This CDR3 comprises 19 residues. CDR3 coding DNA: TGTGCCAGCAGCCCGCGTTTGGGCGGGAGGGACTTAGGCACAGATACGCAGTATTTT. Translating gives CASSPRLGGRDLGTDTQYF.

The CDR3 nucleotides are TGTGCCAGCAGTTCTCACCCGGACAGTATCTCCTACGAGCAGTACTTC. Its translation is CASSSHPDSISYEQYF. The chain couples TRBV27 to TRBJ2-7; tentatively, D is TRBD1 (6 bases). The CDR3 extends over 16 amino acids. Trimming pared 4 bases from V and 0 bases from J, leaving 16 bases between. Germline V CDR1 and CDR2: MNHEY, SMNVEV (reference sequence).

The chain combines TRBV25-1 with TRBJ2-3; the match to TRBD2 covers 9 bases. Germline V CDR1 and CDR2: MGHDK, SYGVNS. The CDR3 contains 17 residues. With 4 bases clipped from V and 0 bases from J, the junction kept 8 bases outside the gene matches. The DNA for the CDR3 is TGTGCCAGCAGTGCCTTACTAGCGGGTCAGAGCACAGATACGCAGTATTTT. Amino acids: CASSALLAGQSTDTQYF.

The V gene is TRBV15, the J gene TRBJ2-4, with 7 bases matching TRBD1. CDR1 and CDR2 (germline): LNHNV, YYDKDF (reference sequence). The J segment lost 5 bases and the V segment lost 5 bases, leaving 6 bases of the junction unmatched. CDR3 length equals 14 residues. CDR3 residues: CATSGQESENIQYF. The CDR3 DNA follows: TGTGCCACCAGCGGACAGGAATCCGAAAACATTCAGTACTTC.

Here the CDR3 DNA reads TGTGCCAGCCTTACAACCGGGCTTTCCTACAATGAGCAGTTCTTC. It encodes CASLTTGLSYNEQFF. The chain combines TRBV12-3 or TRBV12-4 with TRBJ2-1, with no clear D. Trimming cost V 8 bases and J 1 base, with 15 bases left between them. The CDR3 consists of 15 residues.

The CDR3 is CASSDGGGAEQYF. DNA for the CDR3: TGCGCCAGCAGTGACGGAGGGGGTGCCGAGCAGTACTTC. This sequence joins TRBV10-2 and TRBJ2-7; D may be TRBD1 or TRBD2 (6 bases each). Trimming removed 3 bases at V and 6 bases at J, with 12 bases between. The CDR3 contains 13 residues. Germline V gives CDR1 WSHSY, CDR2 SAAADI.

This chain joins TRBV4-3 and TRBJ1-5; D not certain. The CDR3 runs 15 residues. From germline, CDR1 is LGHNA and CDR2 YSLEER. V gave up 0 bases and J gave up 8 bases, with 14 bases separating them. CDR3: CASSQDAQTFKPQHF. In nucleotides, the CDR3 is TGCGCCAGCAGCCAAGACGCGCAGACCTTTAAGCCCCAGCATTTT.

The chain employs TRBV5-4 and TRBJ2-2; 10 bases are a match to TRBD2. The ends lost 3 bases at V and 8 bases at J; junction bases unmatched: 4. The V gene's germline CDR1 is SGHNT and CDR2 YYREEE (reference sequence). The CDR3 runs to 14 residues. CDR3 nucleotides: TGTGCCAGCAGCTCGGGACTAGCGCAAGGGGAGCTGTTTTTT. Its protein is CASSSGLAQGELFF.

The rearrangement uses TRBV13 and TRBJ1-1; 9 bases are a match to TRBD1. The CDR3 is 15 amino acids. Germline V gene sequence: CDR1 PRHDT, CDR2 FYEKMQ (reference sequence). V lost 5 bases to trimming and J lost 3 bases; unmatched junction nucleotides: 7. CDR3 coding DNA: TGTGCCAGCAGCCCACAGGGGGCGCGAGACACTGAAGCTTTCTTT. It codes for CASSPQGARDTEAFF.

The rearrangement links TRBV4-3 to TRBJ2-1, with no clear D. V lost 2 bases, J lost 9 bases, and 8 bases lay in between. This CDR3 contains 12 residues. In germline, CDR1 is LGHNA, CDR2 YSLEER. Here the CDR3 reads CASSQYNTEQFF. In DNA form, the CDR3 reads TGCGCCAGCAGCCAATACAATACTGAGCAGTTCTTC.

The V gene is TRBV11-2, the J gene TRBJ2-7; tentatively, D is TRBD1 (6 bases). In germline, CDR1 is SGHAT, CDR2 FQNNGV. The CDR3 totals 19 residues. Trimming stripped 0 bases from V and 0 bases from J, with 21 bases between. The CDR3: CASSLDRTVSKLYSYEQYF. CDR3 sequence (DNA): TGTGCCAGCAGCTTAGATAGGACAGTGTCTAAACTATACTCCTACGAGCAGTACTTC.

This chain links TRBV5-1 with TRBJ2-3; no definite D call. Germline values: CDR1 SGHRS, CDR2 YFSETQ. This CDR3 has 13 amino acids. Trimming took off 4 bases at V and 2 bases at J, with 8 bases between the two ends. The chain's CDR3 is CASSPGITDTQYF. In nucleotides, the CDR3 is TGCGCCAGCAGCCCCGGTATCACAGATACGCAGTATTTT.

J is TRBJ2-2 and V is TRBV7-7; D is unclear. CDR3 length: 13 residues. Between the trimmed V and J ends, which lost 5 bases and 7 bases, there was a span of 11 bases. Germline loops: CDR1 SSHAT, CDR2 FNYEAQ (reference sequence). The CDR3 DNA follows: TGTGCCAGCAGCCTTCGTGAGGACGGGGAGCTGTTTTTT. Residues: CASSLREDGELFF. The full variable domain, completed using reference TRBV7-7 and TRBJ2-2, is GAGVSQSPRYKVTKRGQDVTLRCDPISSHATLYWYQQALGQGPEFLTYFNYEAQPDKSGLPSDRFSAERPEGSISTLTIQRTEQRDSAMYRCASSLREDGELFFGEGSRLTVL.

The chain uses TRBV15 and TRBJ1-1; 9 positions match TRBD1. The germline gives CDR1 LNHNV, CDR2 YYDKDF (reference sequence). The V and J ends lost 0 bases and 4 bases, in that order; junction bases with no gene match: 9. The CDR3 is made up of 17 amino acids. The CDR3 region has the DNA TGTGCCACCAGCAGAGACCGGGACAGGGAATTTGGCACTGAAGCTTTCTTT. Translated: CATSRDRDREFGTEAFF.

This clonotype came up once. A junction boundary mismatches the germline segment, possibly from a read error. The CDR3 loop is CASSLGVGDTYEQYF. The CDR3 bases are TGTGCTAGCAGCTTAGGGGTAGGAGATACCTACGAGCAGTACTTC. The chain has TRBV7-7 and TRBJ2-7; D might be TRBD1 (5 bases). The length of the CDR3 is 15 residues. Germline values: CDR1 SSHAT, CDR2 FNYEAQ (reference sequence).

The rearrangement joins TRBV28 to TRBJ2-7; tentatively, D is TRBD2 (6 bases). The CDR3 length is 15 residues. Germline assignment: CDR1 MDHEN and CDR2 SYDVKM. Trimming removed 6 bases from V and 0 bases from J, with 15 bases in between. CDR3 residues: CASSLEGEPSYEQYF. CDR3 sequence (DNA): TGTGCCAGCAGCCTGGAGGGTGAACCCTCCTACGAGCAGTACTTC.

The chain uses TRBV19 and TRBJ2-7; tentatively, D is TRBD1 (6 bases). The CDR3 sequence is 15 residues long. Germline V gene data show CDR1 as LNHDA and CDR2 as SQIVND (reference sequence). Trimming pared 5 bases from V and 2 bases from J, leaving 16 bases between. The CDR3 DNA follows: TGTGCCAGTAGTCGCCTCGGGACAACACCCTACGAGCAGTACTTC. It is translated as CASSRLGTTPYEQYF.

This chain uses TRBV4-3 with TRBJ2-1; 10 bases agree with TRBD2. Looked up from germline, CDR1 is LGHNA and CDR2 is YSLEER. Trimming at V came to 0 bases and at J to 14 bases, leaving 13 bases not matched to a gene. This CDR3 spans 16 amino acids. The CDR3 DNA reads as TGCGCCAGCAGCCAAGATTGGTCTAGCGGGAGTCAGGGGAAGTTCTTC. Translating gives CASSQDWSSGSQGKFF.

DNA of the CDR3: TGCGCCAGCAGCCAAAACGCGGACAGAGGTTATAGCAATCAGCCCCAGCATTTT. It is translated as CASSQNADRGYSNQPQHF. The chain recombines TRBV4-3 with TRBJ1-5; D might be TRBD1 (6 bases). The germline V gene encodes CDR1 LGHNA and CDR2 YSLEER. The CDR3 has 18 amino acids. Trimming removed 2 bases from V and 0 bases from J, with 17 bases in between.

This clonotype appeared a few times. The V gene is TRBV20-1, the J gene TRBJ2-1, with D maybe TRBD2 (5 bases). Looked up from germline, CDR1 is DFQATT and CDR2 is SNEGSKA (reference sequence). The CDR3 runs to 14 residues. The germline V and J ends were trimmed by 6 bases and 0 bases, with 12 bases remaining between them. In nucleotides, the CDR3 is TGCAGTGCAATAGCGCTAAGCTCCTACAATGAGCAGTTCTTC. Amino acids: CSAIALSSYNEQFF.